This record looks at one T cell receptor (beta chain) sequence and its context. The antigen remains undetermined. This sample stems from a study of OX40 agonist ivuxolimab in advanced cancers. Study-level background: Patients were treated with ivuxolimab, an agonistic anti-OX40 (CD134) antibody. Ivuxolimab was administered intravenously to patients at 0.01 to 10 mg/kg every 2 weeks.

Findings and caveats of the study: Within 6 weeks, CD4+ and CD8+ blood T cells expanded clonally at 0.1 to 3.0 mg/kg.

Sequenced by immunoSEQ multiplex PCR; TCRdb stores in-frame clones only, minus some. This table holds tens of thousands of clones, around four fifths found once. The germline V gene encodes CDR1 LGHNT and CDR2 FRNRAP. Between the trimmed V and J ends, which lost 5 bases and 5 bases, there was a span of 13 bases. The CDR3 has 13 residues. This clonotype was obtained from an adult with an advanced solid tumor such as melanoma, head and neck, liver or kidney cancer. Material: CD4+ or CD8+ T cells sorted from blood, obtained in a trial of the OX40 agonist ivuxolimab. The chain uses TRBV12-5 and TRBJ2-7; weak D call: TRBD1 (6 bases). The CDR3 region is CASGLYGGDEQYF. The CDR3 DNA sequence: TGTGCTAGTGGTCTCTATGGGGGCGACGAGCAGTACTTC.